A selection of T cell receptor beta chains follows, all from one sample in a study of T cell changes during pregnancy in multiple sclerosis. Assay used: immunoSEQ multiplex PCR; TCRdb lists only in-frame clones, some missing. The sample lists tens of thousands of clones, roughly 94% occurring once. Sequencing was performed on CD8+ T cells from peripheral blood mononuclear cells, taken before pregnancy. The receptors stem from a female donor with multiple sclerosis, enrolled in a pregnancy study. Each CDR3 is given with its conserved first and last residue. The D gene is left open where the match is weak. A clone size is listed for some rows: how often the clone was seen (once, few, many), or a class if it is expanded.

CDR3nt	CDR3aa	v_gene	j_gene	d_gene	abundance
TGTGCCAGCAGCGTAGATTCGGGGATCCAAGAGACCCAGTACTTC	CASSVDSGIQETQYF	TRBV9	TRBJ2-5	NA	NA
TGTGCCAGCAGTATTGGGCTCGGCTACGAGCAGTACTTC	CASSIGLGYEQYF	TRBV27	TRBJ2-7	NA	NA
TGTGCCAGCAGCTCCTTGAGTGTTGACTACACCTTC	CASSSLSVDYTF	TRBV5-4	TRBJ1-2	NA	NA
TGTGCCAGCAGCCCTGCCACTAGCGGGAGGATAAACGAGCAGTACTTC	CASSPATSGRINEQYF	TRBV11-2	TRBJ2-7	TRBD2	NA
TGTGCCAGTAGTGCATCACAGGGCTATGAGCAGTTCTTC	CASSASQGYEQFF	TRBV19	TRBJ2-1	NA	NA
TGTGCCAGCAGCTTAAGTGGTAGCCATGAGCAGTTCTTC	CASSLSGSHEQFF	TRBV7-9	TRBJ2-1	NA	NA
TGTGCCAGCAGTGACGAGGAGATCCGGGACAGGGAAAGGACTGAAGCTTTCTTT	CASSDEEIRDRERTEAFF	TRBV6-4	TRBJ1-1	TRBD1	NA
TGTGCCAGCAGTCCATCGGGGTTTTACAATGAGCAGTTCTTC	CASSPSGFYNEQFF	TRBV27	TRBJ2-1	NA	NA
TGTGCCAGCAGTTTGATCCTAGCGGGAGGGCGTGATGAGCAGTTCTTC	CASSLILAGGRDEQFF	TRBV28	TRBJ2-1	TRBD2	NA
TGTGCCAGCAGCTTGGCAGCGGGTAATGAAAAACTGTTTTTT	CASSLAAGNEKLFF	TRBV5-6	TRBJ1-4	NA	NA
TGTGCCACCAGCAGAGGGGGGCGGGAGGCCCAAGAGACCCAGTACTTC	CATSRGGREAQETQYF	TRBV15	TRBJ2-5	TRBD2	once
TGTGCCAGCACCCCGACAGGGTCCACTGAAGCTTTCTTT	CASTPTGSTEAFF	TRBV2	TRBJ1-1	TRBD1	once
TGTGCCAGCAGTTCCGGGACTAGCGGCGAGCAGTACTTC	CASSSGTSGEQYF	TRBV27	TRBJ2-7	TRBD2	NA
TGTGCCAGCAGTTATCGGACAGGGGAGAACTATGGCTACACCTTC	CASSYRTGENYGYTF	TRBV28	TRBJ1-2	TRBD1	NA
TGTGCCAGCAGTTCCCGGGGGGGAGACGAGCAGTACTTC	CASSSRGGDEQYF	TRBV28	TRBJ2-7	TRBD2	NA
TGTGCCAGCAGTGAAGCCACCGGGACAGGGGGCGAGACCCAGTACTTC	CASSEATGTGGETQYF	TRBV6-1	TRBJ2-5	TRBD1	once
TGTGCCAGCAGCCGCGGACAGGGAAGGCTCCTCGACTTC	CASSRGQGRLLDF	TRBV27	TRBJ2-7	TRBD1	NA
TGTGCCAGCAGTTACCAGCTAGCGGGGTCATCGGCCCAGTACTTC	CASSYQLAGSSAQYF	TRBV6-5	TRBJ2-5	TRBD2	NA
TGTGCCAGCAGCTTATCCATCGATCGGTCCTACAATGAGCAGTTCTTC	CASSLSIDRSYNEQFF	TRBV7-9	TRBJ2-1	NA	NA
TGTGCCAGTAGTATAAGTGTTGGGCCTTACAATGAGCAGTTCTTC	CASSISVGPYNEQFF	TRBV19	TRBJ2-1	NA	NA
TGTGCCAGCAGCCGGACAGGGGACACCGGGGAGCTGTTTTTT	CASSRTGDTGELFF	TRBV6-4	TRBJ2-2	TRBD1	NA
TGCGCCAGCAGCATAAGACAGGGCTTCTCTGGCTACACCTTC	CASSIRQGFSGYTF	TRBV5-1	TRBJ1-2	TRBD1	NA
TGCGCCAGCAGCATTGGGCCCCCGGGACAGATGCCTTATGGCTACACCTTC	CASSIGPPGQMPYGYTF	TRBV5-1	TRBJ1-2	TRBD1	NA